A single sample is the source of the 3 T cell receptor beta chains below, sequenced in a study of patients and donors after allogeneic stem cell transplantation. In TCRdb, the RT-PCR reads were re-called with MiXCR into one record per CDR3 protein. The sample includes about 960,000 distinct CDR3 sequences, about 20% seen only once; the top ten take roughly 6.4%. The sequenced sample consisted of blood, either unsorted or a sorted T cell fraction (not recorded which). The origin of the receptors is a human donor who was either an allogeneic HSCT recipient or a stem cell or donor lymphocyte infusion donor (not recorded which). It is not recorded whose cells these are; they may come from a transplant donor.

The chain combines TRBV2 with TRBJ2-5, with a weak D call TRBD1 (6 bases). The CDR3 is made up of 15 amino acids. Germline CDR1 SNHLY, CDR2 FYNNEI. Trimming took off 4 bases at V and 4 bases at J, with 16 bases between the two ends. CDR3 nucleotides: TGTGCCAGCAGTGGTACAGGGTCCGCCTTAGAGACCCAGTACTTC. It specifies CASSGTGSALETQYF.

This clonotype was seen a handful of times. DNA for the CDR3: TGCAGCGTTGATTTAAGGGGAACGCAGTATTTT. It specifies CSVDLRGTQYF. This rearrangement joins TRBV29-1 to TRBJ2-3; D may be TRBD1 (5 bases). CDR3 length equals 11 residues. Germline V gene data show CDR1 as SQVTM and CDR2 as ANQGSEA. Trimming removed 3 bases from V and 9 bases from J, with 10 bases in between.

The chain has TRBV12-3 or TRBV12-4 and TRBJ1-3, with TRBD1 matching over 9 bases. V lost 7 bases and J lost 0; bases outside the gene matches: 4. The CDR3 runs to 15 residues. The CDR3 region is CASTQGAFSGNTIYF. CDR3 bases: TGTGCCAGCACACAGGGGGCGTTCTCTGGAAACACCATATATTTT.